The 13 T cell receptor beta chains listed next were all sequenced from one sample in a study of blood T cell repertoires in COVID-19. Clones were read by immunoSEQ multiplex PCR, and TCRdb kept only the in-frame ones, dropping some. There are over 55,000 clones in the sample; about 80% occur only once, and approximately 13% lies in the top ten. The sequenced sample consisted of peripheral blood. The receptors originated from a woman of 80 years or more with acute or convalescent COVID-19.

The CDR3 bases are TGTGCCAGTAGTGAGTGGACTAGCGGGAGCCCCAGGCACGAGCAGTACTTC. Protein sequence: CASSEWTSGSPRHEQYF. V is TRBV19 and J is TRBJ2-7; 13 bases line up with TRBD2. With V trimmed by 5 bases and J by 5 bases, 12 bases remained unmatched. This CDR3 contains 17 residues. Germline CDR1 and CDR2: LNHDA and SQIVND (reference sequence).

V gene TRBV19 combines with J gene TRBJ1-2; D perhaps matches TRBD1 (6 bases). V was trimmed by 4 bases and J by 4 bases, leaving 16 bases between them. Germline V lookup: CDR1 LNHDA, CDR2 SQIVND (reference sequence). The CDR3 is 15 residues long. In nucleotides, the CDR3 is TGTGCCAGTAGTAGACAACAGGGAGGGCTCTATGGCTACACCTTC. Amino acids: CASSRQQGGLYGYTF.

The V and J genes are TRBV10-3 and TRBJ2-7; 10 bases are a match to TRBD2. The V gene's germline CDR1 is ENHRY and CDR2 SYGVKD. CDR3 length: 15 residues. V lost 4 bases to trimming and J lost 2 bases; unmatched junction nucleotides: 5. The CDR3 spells CAISVSTSGPYEQYF. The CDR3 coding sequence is TGTGCCATCAGTGTCTCGACTAGCGGGCCCTACGAGCAGTACTTC.

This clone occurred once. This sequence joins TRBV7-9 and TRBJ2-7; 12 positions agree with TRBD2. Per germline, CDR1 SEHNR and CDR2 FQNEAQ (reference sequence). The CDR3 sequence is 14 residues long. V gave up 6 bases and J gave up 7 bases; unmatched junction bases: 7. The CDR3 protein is CASSSSGRAREQYF. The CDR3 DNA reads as TGTGCCAGCAGTTCTAGCGGGAGGGCCCGTGAGCAGTACTTC.

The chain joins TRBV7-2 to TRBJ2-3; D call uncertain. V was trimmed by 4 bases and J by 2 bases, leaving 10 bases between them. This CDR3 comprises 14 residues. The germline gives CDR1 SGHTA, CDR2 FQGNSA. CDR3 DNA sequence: TGTGCCAGCAGCTCCATTCAGTACACAGATACGCAGTATTTT. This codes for CASSSIQYTDTQYF. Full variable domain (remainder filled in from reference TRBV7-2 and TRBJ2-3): GAGVSQSPSNKVTEKGKDVELRCDPISGHTALYWYRQSLGQGLEFLIYFQGNSAPDKSGLPSDRFSAERTGGSVSTLTIQRTQQEDSAVYLCASSSIQYTDTQYFGPGTRLTVL.

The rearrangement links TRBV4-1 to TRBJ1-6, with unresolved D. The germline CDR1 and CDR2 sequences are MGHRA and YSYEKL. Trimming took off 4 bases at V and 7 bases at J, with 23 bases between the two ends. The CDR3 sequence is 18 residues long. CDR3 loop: CASSPGYQALLTNSPLHF. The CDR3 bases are TGCGCCAGCAGCCCCGGATATCAGGCCCTCTTAACAAATTCACCCCTCCACTTT.

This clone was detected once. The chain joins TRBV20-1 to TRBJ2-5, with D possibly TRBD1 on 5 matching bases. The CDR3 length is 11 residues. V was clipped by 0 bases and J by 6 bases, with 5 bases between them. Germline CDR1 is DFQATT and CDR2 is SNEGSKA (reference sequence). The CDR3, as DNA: TGCAGTGCTAGAGAGGGGCAGACCCAGTACTTC. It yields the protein CSAREGQTQYF.

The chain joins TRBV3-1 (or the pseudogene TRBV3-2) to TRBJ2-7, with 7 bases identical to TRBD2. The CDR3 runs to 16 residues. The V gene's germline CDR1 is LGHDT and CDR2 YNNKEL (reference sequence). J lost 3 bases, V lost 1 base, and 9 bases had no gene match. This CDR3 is CASSQGLAVSYYEQYF. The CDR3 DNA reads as TGTGCCAGCAGCCAAGGGCTAGCGGTTAGTTACTACGAGCAGTACTTC.

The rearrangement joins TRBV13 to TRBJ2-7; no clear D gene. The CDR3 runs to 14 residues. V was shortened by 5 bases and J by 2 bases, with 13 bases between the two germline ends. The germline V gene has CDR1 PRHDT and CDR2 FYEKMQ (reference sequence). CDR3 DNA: TGTGCCAGCAGCCCCCGCGTACCGCCCTACGAGCAGTACTTC. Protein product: CASSPRVPPYEQYF.

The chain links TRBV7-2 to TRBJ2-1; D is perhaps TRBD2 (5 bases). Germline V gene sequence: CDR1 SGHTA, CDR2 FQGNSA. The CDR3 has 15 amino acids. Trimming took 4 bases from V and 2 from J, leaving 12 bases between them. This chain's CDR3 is CASSSSFHPYNEQFF. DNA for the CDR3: TGTGCCAGCAGCTCTAGCTTTCATCCCTACAATGAGCAGTTCTTC.

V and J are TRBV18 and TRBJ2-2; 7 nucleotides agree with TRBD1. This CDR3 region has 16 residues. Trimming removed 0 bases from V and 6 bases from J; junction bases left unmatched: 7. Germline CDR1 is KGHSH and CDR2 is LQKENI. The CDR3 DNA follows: TGTGCCAGCTCACCACCAGGGACAGTAGAGGCCGGGGAGCTGTTTTTT. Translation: CASSPPGTVEAGELFF.

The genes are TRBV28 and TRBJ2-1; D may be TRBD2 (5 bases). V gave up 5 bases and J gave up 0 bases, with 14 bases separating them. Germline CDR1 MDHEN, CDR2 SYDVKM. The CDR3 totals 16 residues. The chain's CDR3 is CASSKGGVSSYNEQFF. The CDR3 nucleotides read TGTGCCAGCAGTAAAGGAGGCGTAAGCTCCTACAATGAGCAGTTCTTC. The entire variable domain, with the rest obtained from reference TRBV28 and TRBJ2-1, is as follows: DVKVTQSSRYLVKRTGEKVFLECVQDMDHENMFWYRQDPGLGLRLIYFSYDVKMKEKGDIPEGYSVSREKKERFSLILESASTNQTSMYLCASSKGGVSSYNEQFFGPGTRLTVL.

The DNA for the CDR3 is TGTGCCAGCAGTCCCTGGGACAGACACAATGAGCAGTTCTTC. Its protein is CASSPWDRHNEQFF. The V call is TRBV28, the J call TRBJ2-1; 7 bases match TRBD1. The V gene end was trimmed by 5 bases and the J gene end by 5 bases; junction bases not matched to a gene: 6. The germline CDR1 and CDR2 sequences are MDHEN and SYDVKM. CDR3 size: 14 residues. The variable domain in full, with the rest retrieved from reference TRBV28 and TRBJ2-1, is DVKVTQSSRYLVKRTGEKVFLECVQDMDHENMFWYRQDPGLGLRLIYFSYDVKMKEKGDIPEGYSVSREKKERFSLILESASTNQTSMYLCASSPWDRHNEQFFGPGTRLTVL.